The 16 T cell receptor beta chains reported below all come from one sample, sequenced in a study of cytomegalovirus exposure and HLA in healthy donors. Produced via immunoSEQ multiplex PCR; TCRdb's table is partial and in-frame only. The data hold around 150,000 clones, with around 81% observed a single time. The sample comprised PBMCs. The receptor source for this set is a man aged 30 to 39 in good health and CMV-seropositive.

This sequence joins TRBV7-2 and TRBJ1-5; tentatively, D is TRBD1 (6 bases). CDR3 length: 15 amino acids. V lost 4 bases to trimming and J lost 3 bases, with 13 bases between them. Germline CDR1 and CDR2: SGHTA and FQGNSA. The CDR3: CASSYGGRINQPQHF. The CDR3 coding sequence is TGTGCCAGCAGCTACGGGGGGCGCATCAATCAGCCCCAGCATTTT.

CDR3 in amino acids: CSVEEREGARGYTF. In DNA form, the CDR3 reads TGCAGCGTTGAAGAAAGAGAGGGGGCGCGAGGCTACACCTTC. This rearrangement joins TRBV29-1 to TRBJ1-2; the match to TRBD1 covers 7 bases. V lost 0 bases to trimming and J lost 8 bases; unmatched junction nucleotides: 9. Germline assignment: CDR1 SQVTM and CDR2 ANQGSEA. The CDR3 extends over 14 amino acids.

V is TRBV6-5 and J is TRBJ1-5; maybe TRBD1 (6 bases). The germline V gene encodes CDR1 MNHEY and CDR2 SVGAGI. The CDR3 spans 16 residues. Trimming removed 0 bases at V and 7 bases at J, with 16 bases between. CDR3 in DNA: TGTGCCAGCAGTTACTCTTCGCGGGGGCCTGGGCAGCCCCAGCATTTT. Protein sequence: CASSYSSRGPGQPQHF.

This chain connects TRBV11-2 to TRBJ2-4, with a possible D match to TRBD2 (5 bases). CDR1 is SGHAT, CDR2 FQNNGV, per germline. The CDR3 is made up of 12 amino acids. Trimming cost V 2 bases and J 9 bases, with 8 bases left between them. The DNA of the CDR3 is TGTGCCAGCAGCTTACCCGGGGTCATTCAGTACTTC. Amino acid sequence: CASSLPGVIQYF.

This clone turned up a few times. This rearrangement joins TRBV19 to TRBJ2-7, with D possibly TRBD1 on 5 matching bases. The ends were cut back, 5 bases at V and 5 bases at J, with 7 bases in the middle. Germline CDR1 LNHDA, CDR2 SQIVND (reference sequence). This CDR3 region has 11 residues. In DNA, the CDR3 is TGTGCCAGTAGTGCAGGGAACGAGCAGTACTTC. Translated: CASSAGNEQYF.

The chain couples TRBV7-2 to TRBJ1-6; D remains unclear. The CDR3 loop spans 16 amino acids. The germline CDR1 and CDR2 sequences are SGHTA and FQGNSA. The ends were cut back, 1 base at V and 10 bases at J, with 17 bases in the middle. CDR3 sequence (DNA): TGTGCCAGCAGCTTAGTTAACCCCCGCCAGATCTCACCCCTCCACTTT. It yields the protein CASSLVNPRQISPLHF.

CDR3 DNA: TGTGCCAGCAGCCTAGGGGGCACCACCGGGGAGCTGTTTTTT. It is translated as CASSLGGTTGELFF. The rearrangement uses TRBV27 and TRBJ2-2, with 7 bases identical to TRBD1. J lost 4 bases, V lost 6 bases, and 5 bases had no gene match. Germline CDR1 MNHEY, CDR2 SMNVEV (reference sequence). CDR3 length equals 14 residues.

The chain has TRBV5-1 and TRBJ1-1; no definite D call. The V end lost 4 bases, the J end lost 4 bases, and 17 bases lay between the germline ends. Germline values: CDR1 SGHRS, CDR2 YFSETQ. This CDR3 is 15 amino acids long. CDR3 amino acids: CASSLWEGPGTEAFF. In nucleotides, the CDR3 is TGCGCCAGCAGCCTCTGGGAGGGTCCAGGCACTGAAGCTTTCTTT.

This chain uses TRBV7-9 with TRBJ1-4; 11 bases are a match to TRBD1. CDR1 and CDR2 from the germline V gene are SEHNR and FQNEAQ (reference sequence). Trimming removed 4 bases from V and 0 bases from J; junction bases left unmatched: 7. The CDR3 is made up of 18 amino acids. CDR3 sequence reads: CASSSPPGQGATNEKLFF. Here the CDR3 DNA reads TGTGCCAGCAGCTCTCCCCCGGGACAGGGGGCAACTAATGAAAAACTGTTTTTT.

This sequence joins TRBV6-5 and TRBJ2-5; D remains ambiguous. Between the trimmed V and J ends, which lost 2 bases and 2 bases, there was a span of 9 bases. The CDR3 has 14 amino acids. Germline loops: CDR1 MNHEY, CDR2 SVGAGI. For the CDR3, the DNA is TGTGCCAGCAGTTACGAACAGACACAAGAGACCCAGTACTTC. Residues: CASSYEQTQETQYF.

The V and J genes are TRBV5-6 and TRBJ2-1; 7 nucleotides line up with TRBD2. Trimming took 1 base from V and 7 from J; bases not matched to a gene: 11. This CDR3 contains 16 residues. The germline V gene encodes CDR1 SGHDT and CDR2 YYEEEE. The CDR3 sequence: CASSLFTSWEGNEQFF. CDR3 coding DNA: TGTGCCAGCAGCTTGTTCACCTCGTGGGAGGGGAATGAGCAGTTCTTC. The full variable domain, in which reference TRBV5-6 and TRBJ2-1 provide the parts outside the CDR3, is DAGVTQSPTHLIKTRGQQVTLRCSPKSGHDTVSWYQQALGQGPQFIFQYYEEEERQRGNFPDRFSGHQFPNYSSELNVNALLLGDSALYLCASSLFTSWEGNEQFFGPGTRLTVL.

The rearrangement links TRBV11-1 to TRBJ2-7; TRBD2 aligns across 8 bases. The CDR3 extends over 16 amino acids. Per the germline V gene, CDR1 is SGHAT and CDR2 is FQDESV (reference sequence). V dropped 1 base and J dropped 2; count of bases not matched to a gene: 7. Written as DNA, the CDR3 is TGTGCCAGCAGCTTAGGTTCGGGGGGGCGCACCTACGAGCAGTACTTC. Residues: CASSLGSGGRTYEQYF.

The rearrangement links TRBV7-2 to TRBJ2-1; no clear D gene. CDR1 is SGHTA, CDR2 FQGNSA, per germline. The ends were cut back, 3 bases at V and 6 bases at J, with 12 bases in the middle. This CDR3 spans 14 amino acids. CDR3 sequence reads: CASSFGVRSNEQFF. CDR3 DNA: TGTGCCAGCAGCTTTGGCGTTAGGAGCAATGAGCAGTTCTTC.

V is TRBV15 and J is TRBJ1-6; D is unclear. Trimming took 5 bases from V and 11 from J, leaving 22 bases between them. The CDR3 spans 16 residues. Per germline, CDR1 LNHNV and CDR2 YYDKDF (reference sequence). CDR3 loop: CATSSEGLTLGAPLHF. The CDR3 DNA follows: TGTGCCACCAGCTCAGAGGGCCTGACCCTAGGAGCACCCCTCCACTTT.

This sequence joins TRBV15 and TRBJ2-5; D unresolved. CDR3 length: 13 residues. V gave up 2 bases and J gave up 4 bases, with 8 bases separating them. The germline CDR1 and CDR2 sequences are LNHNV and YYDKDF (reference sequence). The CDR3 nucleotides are TGTGCCACCAGCAGACTAGATGGAGAGACCCAGTACTTC. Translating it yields CATSRLDGETQYF.

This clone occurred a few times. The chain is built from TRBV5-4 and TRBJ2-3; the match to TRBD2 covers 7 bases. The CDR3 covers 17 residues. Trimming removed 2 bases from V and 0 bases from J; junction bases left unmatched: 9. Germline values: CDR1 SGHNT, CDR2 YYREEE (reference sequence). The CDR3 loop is CASSLDRAGYSTDTQYF. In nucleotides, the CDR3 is TGTGCCAGCAGCTTAGACAGAGCGGGGTATAGCACAGATACGCAGTATTTT.